The sample holds a few counts of the clone carrying this TCR beta chain. Its specificity is unknown. The data derive from a study of CD8 T cells in ankylosing spondylitis. Findings of the study overall: One TCR beta motif, made up of under ten highly homologous variants, appeared characteristic of ankylosing spondylitis blood. Enrichment of disease-linked clones was reportedly significant in matched ankylosing spondylitis synovial fluid.

The germline V gene encodes CDR1 MGHDK and CDR2 SYGVNS. The CDR3 runs 14 residues. V dropped 7 bases and J dropped 4; count of bases not matched to a gene: 7. In TCRdb, the 5' RACE reads were re-called with MiXCR into one record per CDR3 protein. Among 400,000 or so distinct CDR3 sequences listed, about 25% were seen once. This receptor was obtained from a male donor with ankylosing spondylitis. The sample consisted of blood, either unsorted or a sorted T cell fraction (not recorded which). This sequence joins TRBV25-1 and TRBJ1-2; 9 nucleotides line up with TRBD1. This CDR3 is CASTGQGISYGYTF. The DNA of the CDR3 is TGTGCCAGCACCGGACAGGGGATCTCCTATGGCTACACCTTC.